This T cell receptor (beta chain) came from a study of T cells expressing NK-cell markers. Whole-study results and caveats: Dominance of the CD3+CD56-NKG2C+ fraction by these clonotypes also held in several donors.

What made the TCR beta cDNA was 5'RACE template switching with UMIs. After re-calling the 5' RACE reads, TCRdb lists one entry per CDR3 protein, DNA absent. The sample totals about 260,000 distinct CDR3 sequences. Germline CDR1 reads SNHLY; CDR2 reads FYNNEI. This CDR3 comprises 15 residues. Notes on this clonotype: Its cognate antigen is unknown.

The rearrangement links TRBV2 to TRBJ2-1. Sequenced: blood T cells: a sorted CD56 or NKG2C T cell subset, CD4+ or CD8+ T cells, or bulk PBMC T cells (not recorded which). The sequence came from a man aged 18-30 years in good health. The CDR3 sequence is CASSGRGSSYNEQFF.